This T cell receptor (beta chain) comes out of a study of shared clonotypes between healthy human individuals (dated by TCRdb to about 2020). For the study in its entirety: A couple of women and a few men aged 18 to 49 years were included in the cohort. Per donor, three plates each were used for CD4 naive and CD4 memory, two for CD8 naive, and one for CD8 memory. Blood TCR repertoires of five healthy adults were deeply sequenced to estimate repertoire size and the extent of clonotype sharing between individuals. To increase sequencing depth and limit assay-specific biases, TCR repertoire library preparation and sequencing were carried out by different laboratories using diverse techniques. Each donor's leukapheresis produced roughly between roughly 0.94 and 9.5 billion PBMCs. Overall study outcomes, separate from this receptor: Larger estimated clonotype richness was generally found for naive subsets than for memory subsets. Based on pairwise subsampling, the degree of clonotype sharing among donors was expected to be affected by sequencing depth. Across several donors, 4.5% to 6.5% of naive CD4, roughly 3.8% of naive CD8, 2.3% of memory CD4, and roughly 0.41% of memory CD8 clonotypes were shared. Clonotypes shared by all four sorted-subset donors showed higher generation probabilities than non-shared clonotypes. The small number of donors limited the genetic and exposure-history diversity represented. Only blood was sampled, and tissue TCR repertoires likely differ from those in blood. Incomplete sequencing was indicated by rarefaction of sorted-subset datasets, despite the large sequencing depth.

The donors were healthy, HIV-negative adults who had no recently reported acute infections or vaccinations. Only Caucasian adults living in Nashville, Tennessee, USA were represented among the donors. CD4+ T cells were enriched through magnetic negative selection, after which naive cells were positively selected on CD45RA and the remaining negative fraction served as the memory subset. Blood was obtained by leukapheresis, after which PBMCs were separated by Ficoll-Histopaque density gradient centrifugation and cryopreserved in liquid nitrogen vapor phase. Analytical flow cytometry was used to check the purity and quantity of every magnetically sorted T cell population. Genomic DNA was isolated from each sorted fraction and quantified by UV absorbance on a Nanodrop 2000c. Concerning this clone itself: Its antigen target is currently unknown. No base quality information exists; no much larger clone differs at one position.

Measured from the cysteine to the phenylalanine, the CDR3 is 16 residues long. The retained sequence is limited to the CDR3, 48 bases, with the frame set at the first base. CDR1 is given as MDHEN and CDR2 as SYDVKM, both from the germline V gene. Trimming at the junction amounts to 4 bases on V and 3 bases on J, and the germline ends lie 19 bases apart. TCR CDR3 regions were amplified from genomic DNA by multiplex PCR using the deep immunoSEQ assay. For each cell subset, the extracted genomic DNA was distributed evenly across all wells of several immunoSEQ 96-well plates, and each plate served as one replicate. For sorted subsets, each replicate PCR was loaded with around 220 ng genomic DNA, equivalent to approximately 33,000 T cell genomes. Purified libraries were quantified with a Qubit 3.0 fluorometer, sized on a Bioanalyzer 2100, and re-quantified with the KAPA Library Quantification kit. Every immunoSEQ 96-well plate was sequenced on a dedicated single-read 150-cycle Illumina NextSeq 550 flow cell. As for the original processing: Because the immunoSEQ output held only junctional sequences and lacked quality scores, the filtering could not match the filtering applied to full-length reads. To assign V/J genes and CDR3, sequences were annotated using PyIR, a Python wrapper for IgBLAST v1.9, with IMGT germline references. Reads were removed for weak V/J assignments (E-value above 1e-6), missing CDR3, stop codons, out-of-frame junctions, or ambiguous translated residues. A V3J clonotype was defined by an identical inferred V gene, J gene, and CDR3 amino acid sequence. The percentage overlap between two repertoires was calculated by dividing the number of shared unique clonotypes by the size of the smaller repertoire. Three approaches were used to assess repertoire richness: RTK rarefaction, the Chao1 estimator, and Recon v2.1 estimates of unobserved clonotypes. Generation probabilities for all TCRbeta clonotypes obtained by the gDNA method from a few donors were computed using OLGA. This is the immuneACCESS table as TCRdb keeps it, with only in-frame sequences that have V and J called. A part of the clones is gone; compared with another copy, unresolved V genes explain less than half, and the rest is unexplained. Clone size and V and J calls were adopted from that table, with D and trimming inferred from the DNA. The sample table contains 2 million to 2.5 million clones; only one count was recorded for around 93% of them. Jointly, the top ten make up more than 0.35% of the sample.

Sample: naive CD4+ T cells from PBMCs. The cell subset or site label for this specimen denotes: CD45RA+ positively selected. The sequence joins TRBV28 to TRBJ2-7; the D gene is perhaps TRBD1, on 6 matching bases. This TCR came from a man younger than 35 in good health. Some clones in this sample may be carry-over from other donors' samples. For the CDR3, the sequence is CASSSATGFGHYEQYF. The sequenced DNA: TGTGCCAGCAGTTCCGCCACAGGGTTCGGGCACTACGAGCAGTACTTC.